Below, 31 T cell receptor beta chains from the same sample are listed, as sequenced in a study of tissue T cells after allogeneic stem cell transplantation. Documented time point: mouse harvest day 14 after allogeneic transplant. The graft held 10^6 splenic CD5+ T cells and 10^7 T-cell-depleted bone marrow cells. Using immunoSEQ multiplex PCR, the repertoire was profiled, and TCRdb retains in-frame clones only, with some absent. The sample includes about 1,100 clones, more than 40% of them seen just once. Sequencing input: spleen. All receptors come from a female BALB/c mouse given C57BL/6 T cells with graft-versus-host disease after an allogeneic hematopoietic cell transplant.

This clone showed up just once. Mouse germline and gene names are used. Read coverage stops 1 residue before the CDR3 terminus; the germline J gene supplies the remainder. The chain employs TRBV13-3 and TRBJ2-5; D ambiguous. Trimming removed 8 bases at V and 0 bases at J, with 7 bases between. Germline V CDR1 and CDR2: NNHDY, SYVADS. The length of the CDR3 is 12 residues. CDR3: CARTVNQDTQYF. CDR3 DNA (partial): TGTGCCAGGACCGTTAACCAAGACACCCAGTAC.

Worth noting for this clone: Any gene name here is a mouse gene name. The sequenced CDR3 bases are TGTGCCAGCAGTTTCATTAAAAACACCTTGTAC. Residues: CASSFIKNTLY. The CDR3 reads in full as CASSFIKNTLYF. The chain employs TRBV14 and TRBJ2-4; no firm D call. The read ends 1 residue before the CDR3 terminus; that terminus is restored from the germline J gene. Germline CDR1 reads SGHDT; CDR2 reads FRDEAV. The CDR3 is 12 residues long. V was shortened by 1 base and J by 4 bases, with 4 bases between the two germline ends.

Regarding this clone: Gene names and germline match the mouse. The read gets to within 1 residue of the CDR3 end, and the germline J gene fills in the rest. This rearrangement joins TRBV4 to TRBJ1-6; D is unclear. TRBJ1-6 is an open reading frame whose function is uncertain. The CDR3 spans 13 residues. The ends were cut back, 5 bases at V and 5 bases at J, with 7 bases in the middle. CDR1 and CDR2 from the germline V gene are LGHDT and YNNKQL (reference sequence). The CDR3 sequence is CASSPTDNSPLYF. Incomplete CDR3 DNA: TGTGCCAGCAGCCCGACCGATAATTCGCCCCTCTAC.

Points on this clone: The listed genes are named as in mouse. The read is 1 residue too short to cover the CDR3 end, so that end is filled in from the germline J gene. J is TRBJ1-1 and V is TRBV13-2; TRBD1 is a possible D gene (6 bases). Trimming removed 0 bases from V and 3 bases from J, with 9 bases in between. CDR1 is NNHNN and CDR2 is SYGAGS in the germline V gene (reference sequence). The CDR3 contains 14 residues. CDR3 loop: CASGDASGDTEVFF. The DNA read from the CDR3 is TGTGCCAGCGGTGATGCATCAGGGGACACAGAAGTCTTC.

About this clone: Gene names and germline refer to mouse. The observed sequence ends 1 residue before the CDR3 terminus, with the missing tail filled in from the germline J gene. The rearrangement links TRBV16 to TRBJ2-5; tentatively, D is TRBD1 (5 bases). The V gene lost 4 bases and the J gene lost 4 bases, with 9 bases spanning the gap. The CDR3 is 13 amino acids. The V gene's germline CDR1 is SGHSA and CDR2 FRNQAP. The covered CDR3 bases are TGTGCAAGCAGCTCCGACAGAAAAGACACCCAGTAC. Protein: CASSSDRKDTQY. The CDR3 as a whole reads CASSSDRKDTQYF.

By proportion, this clone is large. Gene names refer to mouse genes. The read stops 1 residue short of the end of the CDR3; the missing end is completed from the germline J gene. This chain links TRBV30 with TRBJ2-7; D unresolved. The CDR3 is 13 amino acids. The V end lost 1 base, the J end lost 0 bases, and 7 bases lay between the germline ends. CDR1 SQVVS and CDR2 ANEGSEA come from the germline V gene. CDR3 bases read: TGTAGTTCTAGAGGAGGGAGCTCCTATGAACAGTAC. Residues: CSSRGGSSYEQY. The entire CDR3 is CSSRGGSSYEQYF. Full variable domain (rest looked up from reference TRBV30 and TRBJ2-7): SVLLYQKPNRDICQSGTSLKIQCVADSQVVSMFWYQQFQEQSLMLMATANEGSEATYESGFTKDKFPISRPNLTFSTLTVNNARPGDSSIYFCSSRGGSSYEQYFGPGTRLTVL.

With regard to this clone: Gene names are the mouse ones. The read gets to within 1 residue of the CDR3 end, and the germline J gene fills in the rest. The rearrangement links TRBV3 to TRBJ2-1; D may be TRBD2 (6 bases). V lost 0 bases to trimming and J lost 3 bases, with 6 bases between them. CDR3 length: 14 amino acids. Germline V gives CDR1 SNHLY, CDR2 FYNGKV (reference sequence). The sequenced CDR3 bases are TGTGCCAGCAGCTTAGCTGGGGGCTATGCTGAGCAGTTC. It translates to CASSLAGGYAEQF. The CDR3 in full is CASSLAGGYAEQFF.

About this clone: All gene names here are mouse names. Read coverage stops 1 residue before the CDR3 terminus; the germline J gene supplies the remainder. The V gene is TRBV13-2, the J gene TRBJ2-3; perhaps D is TRBD1 or TRBD2 (6 bases each). There are 15 residues in the CDR3. Germline CDR1 and CDR2: NNHNN and SYGAGS (reference sequence). Trimming removed 2 bases from V and 2 bases from J, with 12 bases in between. The DNA read from the CDR3 is TGTGCCAGCGGTGACCGGGGGCGAGTTGCAGAAACGCTGTAT. Protein sequence: CASGDRGRVAETLY. The entire CDR3 sequence reads CASGDRGRVAETLYF.

Notes on this clone: The gene names given are mouse names. The read comes to an end 1 residue before the CDR3 does, leaving the germline J gene to fill in the end. The chain recombines TRBV14 with TRBJ2-3; D ambiguous. The CDR3 is 12 residues long. Germline V gives CDR1 SGHDT, CDR2 FRDEAV. Deletions cut 5 bases from V and 5 bases from J, with 9 bases between. The CDR3 sequence is CASSREGETLYF. The CDR3 DNA, read in part, is TGTGCCAGCAGCCGTGAGGGAGAAACGCTGTAT.

On this clone itself: Mouse germline and gene names are used. The CDR3 end falls 1 residue outside the read, so it is completed with the germline J gene. The V gene is TRBV12-1, the J gene TRBJ2-7; 13 positions match TRBD2. The CDR3 loop spans 14 amino acids. Germline-derived CDR1 and CDR2 are SGHSN and HYEKVE. After removal of 3 bases from V and 5 bases from J, the junction contained 3 bases not matched to a gene. The CDR3 loop is CASSWTGGADEQYF. The covered CDR3 bases are TGTGCCAGCTCTTGGACTGGGGGGGCGGATGAACAGTAC.

By share, this clone ranks as large (0.1 to 1%). Mouse gene names apply. The read ends 1 residue shy of where the CDR3 ends; the end is completed using the germline J gene. V and J are TRBV2 and TRBJ1-1; TRBD1 aligns across 7 bases. The CDR3 spans 15 residues. Germline CDR1 and CDR2: LGHNA and YSYQKL. V shed 1 base and J 0 bases; nucleotides not matched to a gene: 2. CDR3 region: CASSQGRGPNTEVFF. CDR3 DNA (partial): TGTGCCAGCAGCCAAGGGAGGGGGCCAAACACAGAAGTCTTC. Full variable domain (rest looked up from reference TRBV2 and TRBJ1-1): DPKIIQKPKYLVAVTGSEKILICEQYLGHNAMYWYRQSAKKPLEFMFSYSYQKLMDNQTASSRFQPQSSKKNHLDLQITALKPDDSATYFCASSQGRGPNTEVFFGKGTRLTVV.

This clone ranks as large. The listed genes are named as in mouse. The CDR3 end lies 1 residue beyond the end of the read and is filled in from the germline J gene. The V and J genes are TRBV13-2 and TRBJ2-1; 11 bases map to TRBD2. The CDR3 has 16 amino acids. Germline V gene lookup returns CDR1 NNHNN and CDR2 SYGAGS (reference sequence). V lost 0 bases, J lost 4 bases, and 3 bases stayed unmatched. Here the CDR3 reads CASGDAGTGGYAEQFF. The CDR3 DNA, read in part, is TGTGCCAGCGGTGATGCCGGGACTGGGGGTTATGCTGAGCAGTTC.

As concerns this clone: Here the gene names and germline are mouse. The read terminates 1 residue before the CDR3 end, so the remaining end is supplied by the germline J gene. The rearrangement links TRBV26 to TRBJ2-4, with D perhaps being TRBD1 or TRBD2 (6 bases each). The ends were cut back, 4 bases at V and 8 bases at J, with 10 bases in the middle. Germline lookup yields CDR1 KGHPV and CDR2 FQNQEV (reference sequence). The length of the CDR3 is 12 residues. The part of the CDR3 DNA that was read is TGTGCCAGCAGTCGATTGGGGGCCACCTTGTAC. It encodes CASSRLGATLY. The whole CDR3 protein is CASSRLGATLYF.

This clone is deemed large. These gene names are mouse names. Sequencing ends 1 residue short of the CDR3 end; the germline J gene provides the rest. The rearrangement uses TRBV1 and TRBJ2-3, with TRBD2 matching 9 bases. CDR3 length: 16 residues. Per germline, CDR1 NSQYPW and CDR2 LRSPGD (reference sequence). Trimming cost V 0 bases and J 1 base; bases outside gene matches: 2. The sequenced part of the CDR3 DNA is TGCACCTGCAGTGCAGATGGGGGGGCAGGTGCAGAAACGCTGTAT. This encodes CTCSADGGAGAETLY. The entire CDR3 is CTCSADGGAGAETLYF.

Only a few counts were recorded for this clone. The genes are named according to mouse. The read halts 1 residue ahead of the CDR3 end, with the missing end drawn from the germline J gene. This chain joins TRBV12-2 and TRBJ2-4, with TRBD2 matching 12 bases. J was trimmed by 4 bases and V by 3 bases; bases with no gene match: 4. There are 15 residues in the CDR3. Germline V lookup: CDR1 SGHLS, CDR2 HYDKME. The CDR3 here is CASSGTGGPENTLYF. The CDR3 DNA, read in part, is TGTGCCAGCTCTGGGACTGGGGGGCCGGAAAACACCTTGTAC.

Remarks on this clone: All gene names here are mouse names. The missing CDR3 end, 1 residue past where the read stops, is filled in from the germline J gene. The V and J genes are TRBV2 and TRBJ2-5, with 8 positions matching TRBD2. V lost 0 bases to trimming and J lost 8 bases; unmatched junction nucleotides: 7. The CDR3 is 15 amino acids. Germline V gives CDR1 LGHNA, CDR2 YSYQKL. The sequenced CDR3 bases are TGTGCCAGCAGCCAAGACGGGGGGGGCGATGGCACCCAGTAC. It codes for CASSQDGGGDGTQY. The full CDR3 protein reads CASSQDGGGDGTQYF.

Details on this clone: Gene labels here are mouse ones. The read finishes 1 residue shy of the CDR3 end, and the germline J gene is used to complete it. This chain connects TRBV12-1 to TRBJ2-4, with a tentative D call TRBD1 (6 bases). CDR1 SGHSN and CDR2 HYEKVE come from the germline V gene. V gave up 4 bases and J gave up 0 bases, with 7 bases separating them. This CDR3 comprises 13 residues. The CDR3 protein is CASSGTSQNTLYF. The CDR3 bases that were read are TGTGCCAGCTCCGGGACAAGTCAAAACACCTTGTAC. The full variable domain, rest sourced from reference TRBV12-1 and TRBJ2-4, is DSGVVQSPRHIIKEKGGRSVLTCIPISGHSNVVWYQQTLGKELKFLIQHYEKVERDKGFLPSRFSVQQFDDYHSEMNMSALELEDSAMYFCASSGTSQNTLYFGAGTRLSVL.

As concerns this clone: One base separates it from a far larger clone, so it is likely a read error. Gene labels here are mouse ones. The sequenced fragment ends 1 residue before the CDR3 boundary, so the rest is inferred from the germline J gene. V is TRBV13-3 and J is TRBJ2-7; 8 bases map to TRBD2. CDR1 is NNHDY, CDR2 SYVADS, per germline. The junction had 7 bases not matched to a gene; V was cut back by 5 bases and J by 3 bases. The CDR3 extends over 14 amino acids. CDR3 sequence reads: CASRQLGVHYEQYF. CDR3 DNA, as far as it was read: TGTGCCAGCAGACAACTGGGGGTCCACTATGAACAGTAC.

Within the sample, this clone is large (0.1 to 1%). Gene names and germline refer to mouse. The sequenced fragment ends 1 residue before the CDR3 boundary, so the rest is inferred from the germline J gene. This chain joins TRBV13-3 and TRBJ2-7; 12 bases align to TRBD2. Losses at the gene ends were 9 bases for V and 7 bases for J; bases not matched to a gene: 5. CDR3 size: 12 residues. Germline loops: CDR1 NNHDY, CDR2 SYVADS. This chain's CDR3 is CATRLGGREQYF. CDR3 DNA (partial): TGTGCCACTAGACTGGGGGGGCGGGAACAGTAC.

Concerning this clone: Genes and germline are mouse. The read gets to within 1 residue of the CDR3 end, and the germline J gene fills in the rest. This chain joins TRBV3 and TRBJ2-5, with 11 bases that match TRBD2. CDR3 length: 17 residues. The junction had 8 bases not matched to a gene; V was cut back by 3 bases and J by 3 bases. CDR1 and CDR2 from the germline V gene are SNHLY and FYNGKV (reference sequence). Partial CDR3 DNA: TGTGCCAGCAGCTTCCCATCGGACTGGGGGGAACAAGACACCCAGTAC. Amino acid sequence: CASSFPSDWGEQDTQY. The whole CDR3 reads CASSFPSDWGEQDTQYF. The entire variable domain, with the rest obtained from reference TRBV3 and TRBJ2-5, is as follows: GPKVLQIPSHQIIDMGQMVTLNCDPVSNHLYFYWYKQILGQQMEFLVNFYNGKVMEKSKLFKDQFSVERPDGSYFTLKIQPTALEDSAVYFCASSFPSDWGEQDTQYFGPGTRLLVL.

As concerns this clone: Mouse gene names and germline throughout. The sequenced fragment ends 1 residue before the CDR3 boundary, so the rest is inferred from the germline J gene. The chain combines TRBV26 with TRBJ1-1; TRBD1 aligns across 9 bases. The V gene's germline CDR1 is KGHPV and CDR2 FQNQEV (reference sequence). The CDR3 spans 12 residues. Unmatched junction bases numbered 1, after V lost 4 bases and J lost 7 bases. The DNA read from the CDR3 is TGTGCCAGCAGTCGGGGACAGGGAGAAGTCTTC. Protein: CASSRGQGEVF. The complete CDR3 reads CASSRGQGEVFF.

This clone appeared a few times. Germline and genes: mouse. The read gets to within 1 residue of the CDR3 end, and the germline J gene fills in the rest. The V gene is TRBV19, the J gene TRBJ1-1; no clear D gene. V was trimmed by 3 bases and J by 0 bases, leaving 6 bases between them. This CDR3 has 13 amino acids. The germline V gene encodes CDR1 FNHDT and CDR2 SITEND (reference sequence). The CDR3 here is CASSKKANTEVFF. The covered CDR3 bases are TGTGCCAGCAGTAAGAAAGCAAACACAGAAGTCTTC.

A few counts support this clone. The gene names given are mouse names. The read is 1 residue too short to cover the CDR3 end, so that end is filled in from the germline J gene. The J gene is TRBJ1-6, the V gene TRBV12-1; D is perhaps TRBD1 (5 bases). TRBJ1-6 is an ORF, and what it does is uncertain. V gave up 0 bases and J gave up 1 base, with 9 bases separating them. The germline CDR1 and CDR2 sequences are SGHSN and HYEKVE. This CDR3 region has 16 residues. The CDR3 loop is CASSLDRGSYNSPLYF. Partial CDR3 DNA: TGTGCCAGCTCTCTCGATCGGGGCTCCTATAATTCGCCCCTCTAC.

This clone was detected a few times. The gene symbols are mouse symbols. The sequenced fragment ends 1 residue before the CDR3 boundary, so the rest is inferred from the germline J gene. The chain uses TRBV19 and TRBJ2-5; no firm D call. With 1 base removed from V and 0 bases from J, the gap between germline ends came to 6 bases. In germline, CDR1 is FNHDT, CDR2 SITEND (reference sequence). The CDR3 is 14 residues long. The CDR3 region is CASSIRNNQDTQYF. Incomplete CDR3 DNA: TGTGCCAGCAGTATACGCAATAACCAAGACACCCAGTAC.

On this clone: Gene names are mouse gene names. Read sequence stops 1 residue before the CDR3 end, and the germline J gene provides the missing end. The chain has TRBV19 and TRBJ2-7; tentatively, D is TRBD1 (6 bases). CDR3 size: 14 residues. V gave up 1 base and J gave up 0 bases, with 8 bases separating them. Per the germline V gene, CDR1 is FNHDT and CDR2 is SITEND (reference sequence). CDR3 in amino acids: CASSIRGSSYEQYF. CDR3 DNA (partial): TGTGCCAGCAGTATAAGGGGGAGCTCCTATGAACAGTAC.

Concerning this clone itself: Gene names and germline refer to mouse. Read coverage stops 1 residue before the CDR3 terminus; the germline J gene supplies the remainder. The chain combines TRBV12-2 with TRBJ2-4, with 9 bases aligning to TRBD2. Per the germline V gene, CDR1 is SGHLS and CDR2 is HYDKME. The CDR3 is made up of 15 amino acids. Trimming removed 3 bases from V and 0 bases from J; junction bases left unmatched: 3. The sequenced CDR3 bases are TGTGCCAGCTCTTACGACTGGGGGAGTCAAAACACCTTGTAC. Translated, it gives CASSYDWGSQNTLY. The whole CDR3 protein is CASSYDWGSQNTLYF.

This clone was detected a few times. Mouse gene names apply. The CDR3 loop is CASSQEAGGLPEQYF. The DNA read from the CDR3 is TGTGCCAGCAGCCAAGAAGCAGGGGGTCTCCCGGAACAGTAC. The chain has TRBV5 and TRBJ2-7, with 7 nucleotides matching TRBD1. The CDR3 end is not reached by the read, which stops 1 residue before it; the germline J gene fills it in. There are 15 residues in the CDR3. With 0 bases clipped from V and 7 bases from J, the junction kept 9 bases outside the gene matches. CDR1 LGHNA and CDR2 YNLKQL come from the germline V gene (reference sequence).

As concerns this clone: Gene names and germline match the mouse. With the read ending 1 residue before the CDR3 end, the germline J gene is used to fill in that end. This chain links TRBV13-2 with TRBJ2-5; 7 positions agree with TRBD2. CDR1 and CDR2 (germline): NNHNN, SYGAGS (reference sequence). The CDR3 consists of 15 residues. Trimming at V came to 0 bases and at J to 5 bases, leaving 6 bases not matched to a gene. This CDR3 is CASGDAGLGVDTQYF. The CDR3 DNA, read in part, is TGTGCCAGCGGTGATGCCGGGCTGGGGGTAGACACCCAGTAC.

This clone qualifies as hyperexpanded. Gene names refer to mouse genes. The read ends 1 residue shy of where the CDR3 ends; the end is completed using the germline J gene. The chain couples TRBV14 to TRBJ2-7; 8 bases fit TRBD2. Unmatched junction bases numbered 6, after V lost 4 bases and J lost 3 bases. This CDR3 comprises 14 residues. Looked up from germline, CDR1 is SGHDT and CDR2 is FRDEAV. The CDR3 bases that were read are TGTGCCAGCAGTCCACGCGACTGGGGCTATGAACAGTAC. Amino acid sequence: CASSPRDWGYEQY. The whole CDR3 protein is CASSPRDWGYEQYF.

Regarding this clone: The germline and genes are mouse ones. The read falls 1 residue short of the CDR3 end, and the missing part is taken from the germline J gene. The chain links TRBV13-2 to TRBJ2-2, with 8 bases lining up with TRBD2. The CDR3 sequence is 15 residues long. J lost 1 base, V lost 3 bases, and 2 bases had no gene match. The V gene's germline CDR1 is NNHNN and CDR2 SYGAGS (reference sequence). CDR3 residues: CASGGLGKNTGQLYF. Incomplete CDR3 DNA: TGTGCCAGCGGTGGACTGGGGAAAAACACCGGGCAGCTCTAC.

This clone is large within its sample. Genes and germline are mouse. The CDR3 is cut off 1 residue early in the read; its end comes from the germline J gene. The chain employs TRBV31 and TRBJ1-2; TRBD1 might be the D (6 bases). There are 14 residues in the CDR3. Trimming took off 1 base at V and 4 bases at J, with 13 bases between the two ends. CDR1 and CDR2 (germline): GKSSPN, SITVG. Here the CDR3 reads CAWSPLGAGSDYTF. CDR3 DNA, as far as it was read: TGTGCCTGGAGTCCCCTGGGGGCCGGCTCCGACTACACC. Filled out from reference TRBV31 and TRBJ1-2, the complete variable domain reads AQTIHQWPVAEIKAVGSPLSLGCTIKGKSSPNLYWYWQATGGTLQQLFYSITVGQVESVVQLNLSASRPKDDQFILSTEKLLLSHSGFYLCAWSPLGAGSDYTFGSGTRLLVI.